This paragraph covers one TCR beta chain sequence. These data are taken from a study of blood T cell repertoires in COVID-19. Study as a whole: Spain, Italy and the United States supplied samples that represented acute and convalescent COVID-19. T cells, B-cell-depleted T cells, or PBMCs supplied cDNA or gDNA.

Clones were read by immunoSEQ multiplex PCR, and TCRdb kept only the in-frame ones, dropping some. The sample shows about 140,000 clones, approximately 90% of them seen only once. V was trimmed by 0 bases and J by 6 bases, leaving 10 bases between them. The length of the CDR3 is 15 residues. The germline gives CDR1 SGDLS, CDR2 YYNGEE. This chain connects TRBV9 to TRBJ1-6; no clear D gene. Source material: peripheral blood. This TCR was recovered from a man between 60 and 75 years old with active or convalescent COVID-19. The CDR3 sequence: CASSVGAVPNSPLHF. CDR3 coding DNA: TGTGCCAGCAGCGTAGGGGCAGTACCTAATTCACCCCTCCACTTT.